This T cell receptor beta chain was sequenced for a study of regulatory T cells in long-lasting Graves disease. For the study at large: Newly diagnosed Graves' patients took antithyroid drugs under 3 months. Findings and limits, study-wide: Persistent patients shared 2,741 public clonotypes among themselves. Newly diagnosed patients shared fewer, at some 900.

Through Arm-PCR of CDR3 regions and iRepertoire HTBI primers, TCR beta libraries were built. TCRdb re-called the multiplex PCR reads with MiXCR, one entry per CDR3 protein. The repertoire holds approximately 560,000 distinct CDR3 sequences, with roughly 15% as singletons. As regards this clonotype: Its antigen is currently unknown.

Trimming cost V 7 bases and J 0 bases; bases outside gene matches: 15. In germline, CDR1 is MNHNS, CDR2 SASEGT. There are 18 residues in the CDR3. Time point denoted: newly diagnosed GD, antithyroid drugs for less than 3 months. With RNA extracted from PBMCs as input, the TCR library was made. Staff drew roughly 10 milliliters of peripheral blood into EDTA tubes. These records were also assigned to another study, of T cells in Graves' hyperthyroidism and ophthalmopathy.

The chain links TRBV6-1 to TRBJ1-2; 9 nucleotides agree with TRBD1. The source of this sequence is a man between 18 and 35 years old with Graves disease. The material was peripheral blood mononuclear cells (PBMCs), obtained at new diagnosis, from a patient treated with antithyroid drugs. CDR3 coding DNA: TGTGCCAGCAACGACCCCGGGACAGGGTGGGGTGCTAACTATGGCTACACCTTC. Encoded protein: CASNDPGTGWGANYGYTF.